This T cell receptor (beta chain) was obtained from a study of blood T cell repertoires in COVID-19. As handled by the study authors: It was from reference gene primer amplification that nucleated cell counts were estimated. The protocol was immunoSEQ multiplex PCR, while the TCRdb copy is restricted to in-frame clones and leaves out a portion. D and trimming come from the DNA, and the V and J calls and clone size come from that table. This sample carries 70,000 to 95,000 clones, 65% to 85% of them seen once, and the ten largest clones take about 1.9%. This receptor was taken from a woman in her fifties or sixties with acute or convalescent COVID-19. The sample comprised peripheral blood.

The CDR3 region is CASSFYGREDTQYF. The CDR3 bases are TGTGCCAGCAGCTTTTACGGCCGGGAAGATACGCAGTATTTT. The chain has TRBV7-9 and TRBJ2-3; TRBD2 might be the D (5 bases). The CDR3 contains 14 residues. CDR1 is SEHNR and CDR2 is FQNEAQ in the germline V gene (reference sequence). The ends were cut back, 3 bases at V and 5 bases at J, with 12 bases in the middle.